This TCR beta chain was profiled in a study of OX40 agonist ivuxolimab in advanced cancers. Sequenced by immunoSEQ multiplex PCR; TCRdb stores in-frame clones only, minus some. The sample records tens of thousands of clones, 91% being singletons. Sequencing was performed on CD4+ or CD8+ T cells sorted from blood, taken in a trial of the OX40 agonist ivuxolimab. This sequence originates from an adult with an advanced solid tumor such as melanoma, head and neck, liver or kidney cancer.

The chain's CDR3 is CASSSTGEEETQYF. DNA of the CDR3: TGTGCCAGCAGCTCGACAGGGGAAGAAGAGACCCAGTACTTC. This chain links TRBV7-3 with TRBJ2-5, with TRBD1 matching 8 bases. The germline V gene has CDR1 SGHTA and CDR2 FQGTGA. The CDR3 has 14 amino acids. Trimming cost V 4 bases and J 3 bases; bases outside gene matches: 4.